The entry below describes one TCR beta chain. Its antigen is not known. The data originate from a study of blood T cells in healthy people across ages. Findings and caveats of the study: Aged donors had fewer naive CD4+ cells and lower diversity than long-lived donors.

Then a second PCR, running roughly 6 to 11 cycles, was carried out with a sample-barcoded 5' primer and a J-beta primer mix. Each cDNA was tagged by a template-switch adaptor containing 12 random nucleotides. Samples each returned at least 2.5 million CDR3-containing paired-end reads. TCRdb reprocessed the 5' RACE reads with MiXCR, giving one entry per CDR3 protein. The repertoire consists of about 1.4 million distinct CDR3 sequences, with 55% to 75% occurring once and the leading ten covering more than 6%. The amount of total RNA extracted per sample was at least 5.5 micrograms. CDR3 length equals 15 residues. Germline V gene data show CDR1 as DFQATT and CDR2 as SNEGSKA (reference sequence). V shed 1 base, J shed 5 bases, and the junction held 6 bases outside the gene matches.

The clonotype originates from a young man in good health. The source material was blood. The chain links TRBV20-1 to TRBJ2-1; 9 bases fit TRBD2. This CDR3 reads CSARAPSGIDNEQFF. The CDR3 DNA sequence: TGCAGTGCTAGAGCACCTAGCGGGATAGACAATGAGCAGTTCTTC.